Presented here are 21 T cell receptor beta chains from one specimen sequenced in a study of T cells in Graves' hyperthyroidism and ophthalmopathy. Amplification of TCR beta CDR3 regions was performed using RNA transcripts as template. Initially, a first-round RT-PCR of the TCR CDR3 employed the HTBI primer set. TCRdb independently ran MiXCR on the multiplex PCR reads; one entry per CDR3 protein. The sample yields roughly 260,000 distinct CDR3 sequences, about 14% seen once. The sequenced material came from blood. The origin of the receptors is a woman between 40 and 55 years old with Graves' hyperthyroidism that later progressed to Graves' ophthalmopathy.

The chain couples TRBV20-1 to TRBJ2-7, with 10 nucleotides matching TRBD1. The CDR3 totals 19 residues. With V trimmed by 1 base and J by 0 bases, 15 bases remained unmatched. CDR1 is DFQATT, CDR2 SNEGSKA, per germline (reference sequence). The CDR3 here is CSARGPRQGAFHGSYEQYF. In nucleotides, the CDR3 is TGCAGTGCTAGAGGTCCGCGACAGGGGGCTTTCCACGGCTCCTACGAGCAGTACTTC.

The sample holds a few counts of this clonotype. This chain links TRBV4-1 with TRBJ2-1; perhaps TRBD2 as D (6 bases). Germline V lookup: CDR1 MGHRA, CDR2 YSYEKL. The CDR3 is 15 amino acids. The germline V and J ends were trimmed by 2 bases and 8 bases, with 16 bases remaining between them. CDR3 in amino acids: CASSQPLAGRYEQFF. DNA for the CDR3: TGCGCCAGCAGCCAACCGCTCGCGGGAAGGTATGAGCAGTTCTTC.

This clonotype was counted many times. The chain employs TRBV27 and TRBJ1-1, with 9 bases matching TRBD1. The germline CDR1 and CDR2 sequences are MNHEY and SMNVEV (reference sequence). V lost 5 bases, J lost 4 bases, and 11 bases stayed unmatched. The CDR3 runs to 16 residues. The DNA for the CDR3 is TGTGCCAGCAGTGCTACAGGGGGCCTCGGGGTCACTGAAGCTTTCTTT. This gives the protein CASSATGGLGVTEAFF.

A remark on this clonotype: The junction differs from germline at one of its ends, possibly a read error. The rearrangement uses TRBV4-2 and TRBJ2-5, with a tentative D call TRBD2 (6 bases). Looked up from germline, CDR1 is LGHNA and CDR2 is YNFKEQ. The CDR3 runs 16 residues. The CDR3 loop is CASSQDLYGTVSSSNF. In DNA, the CDR3 is TGTGCCAGCAGCCAAGATCTGTACGGGACTGTATCGTCATCCAACTTC.

The CDR3 DNA follows: TGTGCCAGCAGTCGCCAGGGGATAGTAACTGAAGCTTTCTTT. Translation gives CASSRQGIVTEAFF. The chain combines TRBV28 with TRBJ1-1; perhaps TRBD1 as D (6 bases). Trimming shortened V by 5 bases and J by 5 bases, and 15 bases separated the two germline ends. Germline V gene sequence: CDR1 MDHEN, CDR2 SYDVKM. This CDR3 region has 14 residues.

With respect to this clonotype: This may come from a read error, since a much larger clone is one base off. The chain uses TRBV6-1 and TRBJ2-7, with D perhaps TRBD2 (6 bases). V was clipped by 2 bases and J by 9 bases, with 17 bases between them. Germline V gene lookup returns CDR1 MNHNS and CDR2 SASEGT. The CDR3 runs 14 residues. The DNA for the CDR3 is TGTGCCAGCAGTGAACCGGGACGGGGGAACGGGCAGTACTTC. Its translation is CASSEPGRGNGQYF.

This clonotype has at least ten counts. The CDR3 nucleotides read TGTGCCAGCAGTCCTGAACGTTACAGGGGCGGAGAGACCCAGTACTTC. This sequence encodes CASSPERYRGGETQYF. This rearrangement joins TRBV7-8 to TRBJ2-5, with 7 nucleotides matching TRBD1. The V segment lost 6 bases and the J segment 4 bases; nucleotides outside the gene matches: 14. The CDR3 has 16 residues. Germline V gives CDR1 SGHVS, CDR2 FQNEAQ. Combining the CDR3 with reference TRBV7-8 and TRBJ2-5 gives the whole variable domain GAGVSQSPRYKVAKRGQDVALRCDPISGHVSLFWYQQALGQGPEFLTYFQNEAQLDKSGLPSDRFFAERPEGSVSTLKIQRTQQEDSAVYLCASSPERYRGGETQYFGPGTRLLVL.

This clonotype was seen at least ten times. This chain links TRBV13 with TRBJ1-4; the match to TRBD1 covers 8 bases. The germline V gene encodes CDR1 PRHDT and CDR2 FYEKMQ (reference sequence). The CDR3 length is 16 residues. V dropped 4 bases and J dropped 8; count of bases not matched to a gene: 12. CDR3 nucleotides: TGTGCCAGCAGCTCTCGAATGAGGACAGGGTTCGAAAAACTGTTTTTT. Its protein is CASSSRMRTGFEKLFF.

The V and J genes are TRBV7-9 and TRBJ1-4; no clear D. V gave up 6 bases and J gave up 0 bases, with 17 bases separating them. There are 17 residues in the CDR3. From germline, CDR1 is SEHNR and CDR2 FQNEAQ (reference sequence). This CDR3 reads CASRAFPSSATNEKLFF. The CDR3 region has the DNA TGTGCCAGCAGAGCTTTCCCCTCTAGTGCAACTAATGAAAAACTGTTTTTT.

At least ten counts were recorded for this clonotype. The V gene is TRBV5-1, the J gene TRBJ2-7, with 9 bases identical to TRBD1. The V and J ends lost 0 bases and 2 bases, in that order; junction bases with no gene match: 9. The CDR3 contains 17 residues. Germline V CDR1 and CDR2: SGHRS, YFSETQ. The CDR3 sequence is CASSLALIGTGPYEQYF. The CDR3 nucleotides read TGCGCCAGCAGCTTGGCCCTTATCGGGACAGGGCCCTACGAGCAGTACTTC.

This clonotype was detected ten times or more. The V call is TRBV28, the J call TRBJ2-3, with 8 bases matching TRBD2. The ends lost 7 bases at V and 1 base at J; junction bases unmatched: 4. From germline, CDR1 is MDHEN and CDR2 SYDVKM. There are 14 residues in the CDR3. The DNA for the CDR3 is TGTGCCAGCACCGCAGCGGGGGGCACAGATACGCAGTATTTT. Translated, it gives CASTAAGGTDTQYF.

This clonotype was counted many times. The chain carries TRBV20-1 and TRBJ1-1, with a weak D call TRBD1 (5 bases). Germline V gene lookup returns CDR1 DFQATT and CDR2 SNEGSKA (reference sequence). With 0 bases removed from V and 1 base from J, the gap between germline ends came to 18 bases. This CDR3 region has 17 residues. The CDR3 nucleotides are TGCAGTGCTAGAGATTGGCCGGGACCGGCGCCGAACACTGAAGCTTTCTTT. Its protein product is CSARDWPGPAPNTEAFF.

On this clonotype: A read error is possible here, since a much larger clone lies one base away. This chain joins TRBV29-1 and TRBJ1-2, with 9 bases matching TRBD1. Germline loops: CDR1 SQVTM, CDR2 ANQGSEA. With 5 bases clipped from V and 3 bases from J, the junction kept 10 bases outside the gene matches. CDR3 length: 15 amino acids. The CDR3 DNA reads TGCAGCGTTCAACAGGGGGCGACGGGTGACTATGGCTACACCTTC. Protein: CSVQQGATGDYGYTF.

This chain connects TRBV7-3 to TRBJ2-3; 8 bases fit TRBD1. Trimming cost V 4 bases and J 4 bases; bases outside gene matches: 4. Germline CDR1 and CDR2: SGHTA and FQGTGA. This CDR3 is 14 amino acids long. In DNA form, the CDR3 reads TGTGCCAGCAGCTCCGGACAGGGTGCAGATACGCAGTATTTT. Residues: CASSSGQGADTQYF. Full variable domain (remainder filled in from reference TRBV7-3 and TRBJ2-3): GAGVSQTPSNKVTEKGKYVELRCDPISGHTALYWYRQSLGQGPEFLIYFQGTGAADDSGLPNDRFFAVRPEGSVSTLKIQRTERGDSAVYLCASSSGQGADTQYFGPGTRLTVL.

This clonotype was picked up many times. V usage is TRBV27 and J usage is TRBJ2-7, with a tentative D call TRBD2 (5 bases). Germline assignment: CDR1 MNHEY and CDR2 SMNVEV (reference sequence). There are 14 residues in the CDR3. V gave up 6 bases and J gave up 0 bases, with 12 bases separating them. CDR3 amino acids: CASSRGGSSYEQYF. CDR3 nucleotide sequence: TGTGCCAGCAGCCGGGGTGGGAGCTCCTACGAGCAGTACTTC.

Ten or more counts support this clonotype. The rearrangement joins TRBV30 to TRBJ2-7; 8 bases are a match to TRBD2. Trimming at V came to 0 bases and at J to 6 bases, leaving 4 bases not matched to a gene. The CDR3 spans 13 residues. Germline V gene sequence: CDR1 GTSNPN, CDR2 SVGIG (reference sequence). The CDR3 region has the DNA TGTGCCTGGAGTGTGGGACTAGATCTCGAGCAGTACTTC. It codes for CAWSVGLDLEQYF.

This clonotype was counted many times. J is TRBJ2-3 and V is TRBV29-1; D is uncertain. Germline V gives CDR1 SQVTM, CDR2 ANQGSEA. The CDR3 is made up of 15 amino acids. Trimming pared 2 bases from V and 0 bases from J, leaving 12 bases between. This chain's CDR3 is CSVERGPVSTDTQYF. The CDR3 region has the DNA TGCAGCGTTGAAAGAGGACCCGTCAGCACAGATACGCAGTATTTT.

The table lists this clonotype with many counts. This chain connects TRBV7-6 to TRBJ2-1; the D is unclear. Germline V gives CDR1 SGHVS, CDR2 FNYEAQ. The CDR3 contains 14 residues. Trimming pared 2 bases from V and 4 bases from J, leaving 9 bases between. The DNA of the CDR3 is TGTGCCAGCAGCTTACGTCAGGTATACAATGAGCAGTTCTTC. Encoded protein: CASSLRQVYNEQFF. Using reference TRBV7-6 and TRBJ2-1 for the parts outside the CDR3, the full variable domain is GAGVSQSPRYKVTKRGQDVALRCDPISGHVSLYWYRQALGQGPEFLTYFNYEAQQDKSGLPNDRFSAERPEGSISTLTIQRTEQRDSAMYRCASSLRQVYNEQFFGPGTRLTVL.

In its sample, this clonotype was seen a few times. The rearrangement uses TRBV20-1 and TRBJ2-7; perhaps D is TRBD1 or TRBD2 (5 bases each). CDR3 length equals 13 residues. V was pared by 5 bases and J by 1 base, with 12 bases between. Germline V lookup: CDR1 DFQATT, CDR2 SNEGSKA (reference sequence). The DNA of the CDR3 is TGCAGTGCTCAAGGGGACGCTTCCTACGAGCAGTACTTC. Protein product: CSAQGDASYEQYF.

The rearrangement uses TRBV4-1 and TRBJ2-3; 9 bases are a match to TRBD2. The V and J ends lost 5 bases and 5 bases, in that order; junction bases with no gene match: 8. This CDR3 spans 15 amino acids. Germline V gene sequence: CDR1 MGHRA, CDR2 YSYEKL. CDR3 coding DNA: TGCGCCAGCAGCTCAATAGCGGGAGTAATAGATACGCAGTATTTT. It specifies CASSSIAGVIDTQYF.

This clonotype was seen ten or more times. The chain combines TRBV18 with TRBJ2-4, with a weak D call TRBD1 (6 bases). Trimming removed 0 bases at V and 9 bases at J, with 18 bases between. CDR3 length: 16 residues. The germline gives CDR1 KGHSH, CDR2 LQKENI. In DNA, the CDR3 is TGTGCCAGCTCACCACCACTGACCGGGACAACCATCATTCAGTACTTC. It codes for CASSPPLTGTTIIQYF.